This T cell receptor (beta chain) was recovered during a study of blood T cell repertoires in COVID-19. This CDR3 is 14 amino acids long. Germline CDR1 is SGHDT and CDR2 is YYEEEE. V lost 5 bases and J lost 1, with 12 bases in between. Clones were sequenced by immunoSEQ multiplex PCR, and TCRdb holds only the in-frame ones, with some missing. The data show around 99,000 clones, about nine tenths seen once. This chain links TRBV5-6 with TRBJ1-2; possible D gene TRBD1, 5 bases. Specimen: peripheral blood. The TCR comes from a man in his forties or fifties with acute or convalescent COVID-19. CDR3 nucleotide sequence: TGTGCCAGCAGGGTCGGGACTTTTAACTATGGCTACACCTTC. Translated: CASRVGTFNYGYTF.